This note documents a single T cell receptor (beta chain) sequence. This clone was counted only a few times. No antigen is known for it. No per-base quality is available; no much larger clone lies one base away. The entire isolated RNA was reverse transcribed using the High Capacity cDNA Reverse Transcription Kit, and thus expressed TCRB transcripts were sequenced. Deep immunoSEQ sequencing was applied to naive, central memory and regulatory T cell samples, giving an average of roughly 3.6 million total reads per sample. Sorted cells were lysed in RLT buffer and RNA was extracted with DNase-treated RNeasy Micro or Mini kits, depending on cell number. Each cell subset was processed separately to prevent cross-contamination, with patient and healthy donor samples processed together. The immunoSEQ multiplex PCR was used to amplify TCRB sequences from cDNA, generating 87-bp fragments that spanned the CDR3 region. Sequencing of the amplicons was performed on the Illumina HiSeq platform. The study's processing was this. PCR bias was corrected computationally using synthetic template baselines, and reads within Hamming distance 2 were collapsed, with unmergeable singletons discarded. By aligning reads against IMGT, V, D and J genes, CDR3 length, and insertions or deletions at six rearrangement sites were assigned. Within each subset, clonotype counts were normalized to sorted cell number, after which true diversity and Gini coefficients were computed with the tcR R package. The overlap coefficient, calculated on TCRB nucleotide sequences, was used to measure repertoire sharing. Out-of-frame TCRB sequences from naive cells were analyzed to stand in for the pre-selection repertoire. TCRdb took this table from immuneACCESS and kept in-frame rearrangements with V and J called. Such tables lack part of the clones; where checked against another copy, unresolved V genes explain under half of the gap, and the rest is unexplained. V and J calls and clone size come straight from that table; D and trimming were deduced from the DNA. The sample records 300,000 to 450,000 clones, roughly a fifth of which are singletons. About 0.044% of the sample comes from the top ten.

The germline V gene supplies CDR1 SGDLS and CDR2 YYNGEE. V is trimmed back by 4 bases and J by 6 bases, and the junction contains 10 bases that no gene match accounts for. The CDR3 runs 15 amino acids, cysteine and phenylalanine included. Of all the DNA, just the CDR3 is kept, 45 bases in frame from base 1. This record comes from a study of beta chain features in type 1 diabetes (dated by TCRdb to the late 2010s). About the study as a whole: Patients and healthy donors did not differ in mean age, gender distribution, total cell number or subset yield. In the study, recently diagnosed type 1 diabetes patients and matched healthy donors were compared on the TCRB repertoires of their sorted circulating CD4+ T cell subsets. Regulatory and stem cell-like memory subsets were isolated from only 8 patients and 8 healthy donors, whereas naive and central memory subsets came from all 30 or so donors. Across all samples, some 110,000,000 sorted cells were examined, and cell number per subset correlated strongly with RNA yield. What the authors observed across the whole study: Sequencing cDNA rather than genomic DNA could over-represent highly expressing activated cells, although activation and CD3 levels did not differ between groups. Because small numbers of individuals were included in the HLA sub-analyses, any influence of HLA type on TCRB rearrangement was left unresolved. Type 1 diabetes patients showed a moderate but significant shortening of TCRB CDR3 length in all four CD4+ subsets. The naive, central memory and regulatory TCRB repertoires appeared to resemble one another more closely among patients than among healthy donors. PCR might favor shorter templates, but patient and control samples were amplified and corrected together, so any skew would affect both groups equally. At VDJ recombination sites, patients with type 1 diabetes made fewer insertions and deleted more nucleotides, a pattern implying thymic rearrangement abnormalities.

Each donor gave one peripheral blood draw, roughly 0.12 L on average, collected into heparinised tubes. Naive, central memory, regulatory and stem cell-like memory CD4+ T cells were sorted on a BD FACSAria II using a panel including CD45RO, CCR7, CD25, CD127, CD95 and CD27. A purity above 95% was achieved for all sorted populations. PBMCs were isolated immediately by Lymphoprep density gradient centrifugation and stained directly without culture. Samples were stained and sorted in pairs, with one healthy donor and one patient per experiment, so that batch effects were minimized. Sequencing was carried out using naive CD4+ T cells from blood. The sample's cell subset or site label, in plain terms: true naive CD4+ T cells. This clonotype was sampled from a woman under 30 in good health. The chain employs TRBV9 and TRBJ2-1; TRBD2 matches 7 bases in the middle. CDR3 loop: CASSSKREGRNEQFF. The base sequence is TGTGCCAGCAGCTCCAAGAGGGAGGGCCGCAATGAGCAGTTCTTC.